This T cell receptor (beta chain) was retrieved from a study of blood T cells in healthy people across ages. Whole-study findings and limits: Naive T cell percentage showed a strong correlation with TCR beta diversity. Measured against age, TCR beta diversity per million T cells decreased in a roughly linear manner.

The CDR3 length is 13 residues. Germline V gene lookup returns CDR1 MNHEY and CDR2 SVGEGT. Trimming left V 5 bases short and J 2 bases short, with 9 bases between. Primed by a sample-barcoded 5' primer and a J-beta primer mix, a second PCR proceeded for about 7 to 11 cycles. Unique molecular identifiers of 12 random nucleotides labeled each cDNA. In TCRdb, the 5' RACE reads were re-called with MiXCR into one record per CDR3 protein. The sample contains about 570,000 distinct CDR3 sequences, 25% to 30% of which appear only once. This clonotype has just a few counts. The antigen is undetermined. In terms of origin and age, donors were healthy Caucasian individuals from Russia aged about 6 to 90.

Material: blood. This chain connects TRBV6-2 or TRBV6-3 to TRBJ2-5, with D uncertain. The clonotype was recovered from a woman in her seventies in good health. The CDR3 coding sequence is TGTGCCAGCAGTAGATGGAAACAAGAGACCCAGTACTTC. It is translated as CASSRWKQETQYF.